Sequencing of this T cell receptor beta chain was carried out in a study of blood T cell repertoires in COVID-19. For the study at large: COVID-19 samples from acute and convalescent phases originated in the United States, Italy and Spain.

Per the germline V gene, CDR1 is SGHRS and CDR2 is YFSETQ. CDR3 size: 13 residues. Trimming removed 0 bases from V and 5 bases from J, with 6 bases in between. Profiling relied on immunoSEQ multiplex PCR, and the TCRdb table lists in-frame clones only, not all of them. The table lists about 250,000 clones, about four fifths of them singletons. As concerns this clone: Other nucleotide sequences from this sample produce the same CDR3.

Sequenced input: peripheral blood. This chain joins TRBV5-1 and TRBJ1-5; D unclear. The receptor was derived from a man older than 75 with acute or convalescent COVID-19. CDR3 sequence: CASSLGADQPQHF. The CDR3 DNA reads TGCGCCAGCAGCTTGGGAGCGGATCAGCCCCAGCATTTT.